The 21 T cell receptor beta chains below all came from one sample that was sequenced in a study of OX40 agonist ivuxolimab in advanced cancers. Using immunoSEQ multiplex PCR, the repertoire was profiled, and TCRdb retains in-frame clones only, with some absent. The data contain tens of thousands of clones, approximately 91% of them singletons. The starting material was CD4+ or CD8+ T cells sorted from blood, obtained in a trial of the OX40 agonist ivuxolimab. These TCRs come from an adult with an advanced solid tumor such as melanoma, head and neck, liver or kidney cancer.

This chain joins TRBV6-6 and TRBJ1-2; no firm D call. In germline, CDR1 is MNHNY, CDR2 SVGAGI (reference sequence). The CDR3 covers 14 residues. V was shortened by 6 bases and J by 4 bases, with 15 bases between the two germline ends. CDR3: CASRDTGTAYGYTF. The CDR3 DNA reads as TGTGCCAGCAGGGATACGGGAACCGCCTATGGCTACACCTTC.

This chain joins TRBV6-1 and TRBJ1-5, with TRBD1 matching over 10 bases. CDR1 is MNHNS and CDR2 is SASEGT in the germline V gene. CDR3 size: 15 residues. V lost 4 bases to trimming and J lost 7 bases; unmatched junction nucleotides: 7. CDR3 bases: TGTGCCAGCAGTGGACAGGGGGCGCTTCCCCAGCCCCAGCATTTT. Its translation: CASSGQGALPQPQHF.

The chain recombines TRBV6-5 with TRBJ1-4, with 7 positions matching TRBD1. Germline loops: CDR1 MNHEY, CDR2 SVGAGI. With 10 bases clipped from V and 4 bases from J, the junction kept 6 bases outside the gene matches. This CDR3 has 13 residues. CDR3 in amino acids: CATAGTVNEKLFF. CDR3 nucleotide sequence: TGTGCCACCGCCGGGACAGTTAATGAAAAACTGTTTTTT.

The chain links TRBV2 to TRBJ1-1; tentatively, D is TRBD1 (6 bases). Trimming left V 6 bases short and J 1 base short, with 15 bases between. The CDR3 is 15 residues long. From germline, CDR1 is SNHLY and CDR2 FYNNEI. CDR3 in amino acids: CASSPRTDPNTEAFF. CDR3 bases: TGTGCCAGCAGCCCCCGGACAGATCCGAACACTGAAGCTTTCTTT.

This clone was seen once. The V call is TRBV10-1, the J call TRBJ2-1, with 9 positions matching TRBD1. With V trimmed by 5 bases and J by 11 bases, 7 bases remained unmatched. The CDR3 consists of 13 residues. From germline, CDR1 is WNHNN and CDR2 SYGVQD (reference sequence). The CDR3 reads CASSTGQGLQQFF. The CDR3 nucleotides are TGCGCCAGCAGTACGGGACAGGGTCTGCAGCAGTTCTTC.

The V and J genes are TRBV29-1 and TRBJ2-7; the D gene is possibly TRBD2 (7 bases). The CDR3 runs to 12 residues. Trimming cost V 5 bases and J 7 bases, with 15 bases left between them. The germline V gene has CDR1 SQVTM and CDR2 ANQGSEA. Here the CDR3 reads CSVTRGAREQYF. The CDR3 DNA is TGCAGCGTTACCCGGGGGGCGAGGGAGCAGTACTTC.

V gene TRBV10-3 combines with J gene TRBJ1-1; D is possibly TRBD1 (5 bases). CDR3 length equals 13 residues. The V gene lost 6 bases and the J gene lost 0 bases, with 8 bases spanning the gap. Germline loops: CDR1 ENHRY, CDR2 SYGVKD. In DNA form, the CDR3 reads TGTGCCATCAGGCAGGGTTTGAACACTGAAGCTTTCTTT. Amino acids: CAIRQGLNTEAFF.

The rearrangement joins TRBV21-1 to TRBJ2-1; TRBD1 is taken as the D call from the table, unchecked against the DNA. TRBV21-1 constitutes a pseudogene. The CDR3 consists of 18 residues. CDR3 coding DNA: TGTGCCAGCAGCAAAGGCAGTACCGCCAATGACTCCTACAATGAGCAGTTCTTC. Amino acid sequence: CASSKGSTANDSYNEQFF.

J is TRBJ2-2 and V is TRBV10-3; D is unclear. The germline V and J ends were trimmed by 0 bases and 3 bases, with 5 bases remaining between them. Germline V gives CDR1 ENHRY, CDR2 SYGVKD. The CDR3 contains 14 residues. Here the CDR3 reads CAISESSYTGELFF. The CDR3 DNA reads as TGTGCCATCAGTGAGTCGAGTTACACCGGGGAGCTGTTTTTT.

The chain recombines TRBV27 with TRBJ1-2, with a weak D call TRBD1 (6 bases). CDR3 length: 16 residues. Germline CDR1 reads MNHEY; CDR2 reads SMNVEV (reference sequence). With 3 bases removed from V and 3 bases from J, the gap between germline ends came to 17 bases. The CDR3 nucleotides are TGTGCCAGCAGTTTCTCCGGGACACAAGCTTACTATGGCTACACCTTC. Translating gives CASSFSGTQAYYGYTF.

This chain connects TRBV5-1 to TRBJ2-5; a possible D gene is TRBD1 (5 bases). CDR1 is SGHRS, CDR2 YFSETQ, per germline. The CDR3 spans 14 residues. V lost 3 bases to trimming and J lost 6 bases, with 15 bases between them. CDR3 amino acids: CASSSSGALKTQYF. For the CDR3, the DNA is TGCGCCAGCAGCTCGTCTGGGGCTTTGAAGACCCAGTACTTC.

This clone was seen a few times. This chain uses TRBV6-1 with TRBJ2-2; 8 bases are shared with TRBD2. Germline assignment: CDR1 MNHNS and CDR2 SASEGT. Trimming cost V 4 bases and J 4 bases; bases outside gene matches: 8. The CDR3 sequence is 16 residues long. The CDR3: CASSAISGSGTGELFF. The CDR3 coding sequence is TGTGCCAGCAGTGCTATCAGCGGGAGTGGCACCGGGGAGCTGTTTTTT.

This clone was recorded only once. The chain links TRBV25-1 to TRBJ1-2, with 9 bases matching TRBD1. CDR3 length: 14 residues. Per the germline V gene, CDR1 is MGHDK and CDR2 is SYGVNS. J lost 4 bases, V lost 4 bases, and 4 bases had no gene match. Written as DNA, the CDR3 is TGTGCCAGCAGTGCTACGGACAGGGGCTATGGCTACACCTTC. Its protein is CASSATDRGYGYTF.

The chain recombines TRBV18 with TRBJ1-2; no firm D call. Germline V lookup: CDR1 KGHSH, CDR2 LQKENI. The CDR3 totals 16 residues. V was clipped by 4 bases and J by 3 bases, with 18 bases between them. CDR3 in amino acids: CASSLAPDRPYYGYTF. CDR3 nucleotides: TGTGCCAGCTCACTAGCTCCAGATAGACCCTACTATGGCTACACCTTC.

DNA of the CDR3: TGTGCCACCCTCCGACTAGCGGGCTCAGATACGCAGTATTTT. It encodes CATLRLAGSDTQYF. The J gene is TRBJ2-3, the V gene TRBV27; 10 bases map to TRBD2. CDR3 length: 14 amino acids. Germline loops: CDR1 MNHEY, CDR2 SMNVEV (reference sequence). The J segment lost 4 bases and the V segment lost 10 bases, leaving 8 bases of the junction unmatched.

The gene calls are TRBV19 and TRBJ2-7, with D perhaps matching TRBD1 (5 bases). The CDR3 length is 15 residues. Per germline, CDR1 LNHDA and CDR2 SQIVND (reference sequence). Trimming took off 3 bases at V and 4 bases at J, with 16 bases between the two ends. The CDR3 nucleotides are TGTGCCAGTAGTATCTCGCCAGGGCAAGGTTACGAGCAGTACTTC. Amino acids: CASSISPGQGYEQYF.

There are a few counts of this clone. The CDR3 spells CASSQPSSGANVLTF. Here the CDR3 DNA reads TGTGCCAGCAGCCAGCCAAGCTCTGGGGCCAACGTCCTGACTTTC. The V and J genes are TRBV4-2 and TRBJ2-6; D unresolved. The CDR3 extends over 15 amino acids. V lost 3 bases, J lost 0 bases, and 6 bases lay in between. Germline assignment: CDR1 LGHNA and CDR2 YNFKEQ.

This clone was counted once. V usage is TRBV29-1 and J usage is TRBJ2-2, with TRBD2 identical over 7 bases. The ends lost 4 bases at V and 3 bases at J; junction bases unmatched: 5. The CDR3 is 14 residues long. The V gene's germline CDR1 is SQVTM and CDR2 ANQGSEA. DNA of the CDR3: TGCAGCGTTGCTGAAGGGAGGGACACCGGGGAGCTGTTTTTT. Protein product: CSVAEGRDTGELFF.

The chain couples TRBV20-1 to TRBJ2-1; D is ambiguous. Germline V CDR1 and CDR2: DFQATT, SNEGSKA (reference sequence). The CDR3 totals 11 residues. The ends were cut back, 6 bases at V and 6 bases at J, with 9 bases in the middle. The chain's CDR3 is CSAESSNEQFF. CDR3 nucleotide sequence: TGCAGTGCGGAATCCAGCAATGAGCAGTTCTTC.

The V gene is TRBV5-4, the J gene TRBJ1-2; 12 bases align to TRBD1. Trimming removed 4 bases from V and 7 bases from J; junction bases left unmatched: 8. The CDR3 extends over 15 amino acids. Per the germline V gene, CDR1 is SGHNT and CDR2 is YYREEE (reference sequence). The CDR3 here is CASSVLPGQGAGYTF. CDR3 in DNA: TGTGCCAGCAGCGTACTGCCGGGACAGGGGGCTGGCTACACCTTC.

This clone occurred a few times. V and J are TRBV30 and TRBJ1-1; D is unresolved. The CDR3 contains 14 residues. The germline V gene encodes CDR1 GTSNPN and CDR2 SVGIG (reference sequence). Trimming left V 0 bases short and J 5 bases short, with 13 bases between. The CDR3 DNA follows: TGTGCCTGGAGTGTACTTAGAGGGAATACTGAAGCTTTCTTT. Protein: CAWSVLRGNTEAFF. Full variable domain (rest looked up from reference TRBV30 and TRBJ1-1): SQTIHQWPATLVQPVGSPLSLECTVEGTSNPNLYWYRQAAGRGLQLLFYSVGIGQISSEVPQNLSASRPQDRQFILSSKKLLLSDSGFYLCAWSVLRGNTEAFFGQGTRLTVV.